The rows below give T cell receptor beta chains drawn from one sample of a study of somatic mutations in cytotoxic T cells in rheumatoid arthritis. TCRdb's copy holds only in-frame clones and misses some; the assay was immunoSEQ multiplex PCR. The sample shows 20,000 to 25,000 clones, about 77% of them seen only once. The sequenced sample consisted of CD8+ T cells sorted from blood. The origin of the receptors is an adult with rheumatoid arthritis. Both conserved end residues are part of each CDR3. D genes are given only for firm matches. Clone sizes are given selectively: once, few, many, or a class where the clone is expanded.

j_call cdr3_length clone_size d_call v_call cdr3_aa cdr3_nt
TRBJ2-3 15 . . TRBV7-6 CASSLSGGITDTQYF TGTGCCAGCAGCTTATCTGGCGGGATCACAGATACGCAGTATTTT
TRBJ2-7 15 once TRBD2 TRBV27 CASSWTSGALYEQYF TGTGCCAGCAGTTGGACTAGCGGGGCCCTCTACGAGCAGTACTTC
TRBJ2-1 13 once TRBD2 TRBV10-1 CAEVAAGRNEQFF TGCGCCGAAGTGGCAGCGGGGAGAAATGAGCAGTTCTTC
TRBJ1-1 15 few . TRBV27 CASSSTGRRNTEAFF TGTGCCAGCAGTTCAACGGGACGGAGGAACACTGAAGCTTTCTTT
TRBJ1-1 12 few . TRBV7-8 CASSLTLGEAFF TGTGCCAGCAGCCTGACGTTGGGTGAAGCTTTCTTT
TRBJ1-2 15 . . TRBV7-8 CASSPWTVGGPGYTF TGTGCCAGCAGCCCCTGGACAGTAGGAGGTCCTGGCTACACCTTC
TRBJ1-2 16 . . TRBV4-1 CASSQEVKGQGYGYTF TGCGCCAGCAGCCAAGAGGTAAAGGGTCAAGGCTATGGCTACACCTTC
TRBJ1-1 14 . . TRBV18 CASSPSRGGTEAFF TGTGCCAGCTCACCATCGCGGGGGGGCACTGAAGCTTTCTTT
TRBJ1-5 16 large . TRBV6-1 CASSEWGGSNNQPQHF TGTGCCAGCAGTGAATGGGGGGGCTCCAACAATCAGCCCCAGCATTTT
TRBJ2-2 11 . . TRBV6-5 CASRAGGELFF TGTGCCAGCAGGGCCGGAGGGGAGCTGTTTTTT
TRBJ2-1 14 . . TRBV29-1 CSVEGRGQFDEQFF TGCAGCGTTGAGGGGAGGGGGCAATTCGATGAGCAGTTCTTC
TRBJ2-1 15 . . TRBV6-5 CASSFLGLTGNEQFF TGTGCCAGCAGTTTTTTGGGATTAACGGGCAATGAGCAGTTCTTC
TRBJ2-2 17 . . TRBV5-6 CASSSRAGRANTGELFF TGTGCCAGCAGCTCAAGAGCAGGCAGGGCGAACACCGGGGAGCTGTTTTTT
TRBJ2-7 14 once TRBD2 TRBV6-5 CASSQTSGHYEQYF TGTGCCAGCAGCCAGACTAGCGGACACTACGAGCAGTACTTC
TRBJ2-7 12 . . TRBV7-9 CASSLRSYEQYF TGTGCCAGCAGCTTAAGGAGCTACGAGCAGTACTTC
TRBJ2-1 16 . . TRBV27 CASRYNAPTQGNEQFF TGTGCCAGCAGATACAATGCGCCCACCCAGGGGAATGAGCAGTTCTTC
TRBJ2-3 17 . TRBD2 TRBV7-9 CASSPRTSGDPTDTQYF TGTGCCAGCAGCCCGAGGACTAGCGGGGACCCCACAGATACGCAGTATTTT
TRBJ2-5 15 . TRBD1 TRBV11-3 CASSWGQGEEETQYF TGTGCCAGCAGCTGGGGACAGGGTGAGGAAGAGACCCAGTACTTC
TRBJ2-7 13 . . TRBV6-6 CASRSRETYEQYF TGTGCCAGCAGATCCAGGGAGACCTACGAGCAGTACTTC
TRBJ2-7 17 . TRBD1 TRBV7-9 CASSRTLGRDRGEEQYF TGTGCCAGCAGCCGTACCCTCGGGCGGGACAGGGGTGAAGAGCAGTACTTC
TRBJ2-7 14 few TRBD2 TRBV7-2 CASSFSGGVYEQYF TGTGCCAGCAGCTTTAGCGGGGGGGTCTATGAGCAGTACTTC
TRBJ2-1 16 . . TRBV4-2 CASSHGTLGSYNEQFF TGTGCCAGCAGCCACGGGACCCTCGGGTCCTACAATGAGCAGTTCTTC
TRBJ2-5 13 . . TRBV2 CAIGRGRRETQYF TGTGCCATCGGCCGGGGGAGAAGGGAGACCCAGTACTTC
TRBJ2-7 16 once TRBD2 TRBV7-9 CASSSWTSGSRDEQYF TGTGCCAGCAGCTCATGGACTAGCGGGAGCAGGGACGAGCAGTACTTC
TRBJ1-4 14 . TRBD1 TRBV6-5 CASGLGGQPEKLFF TGTGCCAGCGGCCTGGGGGGACAGCCGGAAAAACTGTTTTTT
TRBJ2-5 14 once . TRBV7-9 CASSLGGTGETQYF TGTGCCAGCAGCTTAGGGGGGACTGGAGAGACCCAGTACTTC
TRBJ2-2 15 . TRBD2 TRBV29-1 CSASGLAGGSGELFF TGCAGCGCCAGTGGACTAGCGGGAGGAAGCGGGGAGCTGTTTTTT
TRBJ2-7 13 . . TRBV2 CASQGGSSYEQYF TGTGCCAGCCAAGGGGGTTCCTCCTACGAGCAGTACTTC
TRBJ1-3 17 . TRBD1 TRBV10-3 CAITRDREYRSGNTIYF TGTGCCATCACCCGGGACAGGGAATACCGCTCTGGAAACACCATATATTTT
TRBJ1-1 13 . . TRBV19 CASSIQRNTEAFF TGTGCCAGTAGTATACAAAGGAACACTGAAGCTTTCTTT
TRBJ2-3 13 . . TRBV11-3 CASSPYNTDTQYF TGTGCCAGCAGCCCGTACAACACAGATACGCAGTATTTT
TRBJ2-5 16 . TRBD2 TRBV7-6 CASSLEASGSKETQYF TGTGCCAGCAGCTTAGAGGCTAGCGGTAGTAAAGAGACCCAGTACTTC
TRBJ2-6 15 . . TRBV6-1 CASSSGDSGANVLTF TGTGCCAGCAGTTCAGGAGACTCTGGGGCCAACGTCCTGACTTTC
TRBJ2-7 12 . . TRBV5-6 CASSLLGYEQYF TGTGCCAGCAGCTTGTTAGGGTACGAGCAGTACTTC
TRBJ1-5 12 . . TRBV5-6 CASSMTGQPQHF TGTGCCAGCAGCATGACCGGACAGCCCCAGCATTTT
TRBJ1-2 13 . . TRBV2 CASRYGQNYGYTF TGTGCCAGCAGGTATGGACAGAACTATGGCTACACCTTC
TRBJ1-1 16 . . TRBV4-3 CASSLHPDSLNTEAFF TGCGCCAGCAGCCTCCACCCCGACAGCCTGAACACTGAAGCTTTCTTT
TRBJ2-7 11 . TRBD2 TRBV20-1 CSVAGVYEQYF TGCAGTGTAGCGGGGGTGTACGAGCAGTACTTC
TRBJ2-1 16 . . TRBV4-3 CASSQDWESSYNEQFF TGCGCCAGCAGCCAAGATTGGGAGAGCTCCTACAATGAGCAGTTCTTC
TRBJ2-7 14 . . TRBV7-3 CASSPLGGGREQYF TGTGCCAGCAGCCCTCTCGGAGGCGGACGTGAGCAGTACTTC
TRBJ1-5 15 . . TRBV6-6 CASTRIGGQGEPQHF TGTGCCAGCACACGCATCGGGGGGCAAGGTGAGCCCCAGCATTTT
TRBJ2-5 16 . TRBD2 TRBV27 CASSLWASGVQETQYF TGTGCCAGCAGTTTATGGGCTAGCGGGGTCCAAGAGACCCAGTACTTC
TRBJ2-1 12 . . TRBV27 CASRGEDNEQFF TGTGCCAGCAGAGGGGAGGACAATGAGCAGTTCTTC
TRBJ1-5 15 once . TRBV9 CASSTGGEVRQPQHF TGTGCCAGCTCCACTGGGGGTGAGGTTAGACAGCCCCAGCATTTT
TRBJ1-2 15 . . TRBV4-1 CASSLIRDGGYGYTF TGCGCCAGCAGCCTCATAAGAGACGGTGGCTATGGCTACACCTTC
TRBJ2-7 13 . TRBD2 TRBV10-3 CAIGLGPHYEQYF TGTGCCATCGGACTAGGCCCCCACTACGAGCAGTACTTC
TRBJ2-3 15 once TRBD2 TRBV5-1 CASSLAGEDTDTQYF TGCGCCAGCAGCTTAGCGGGAGAGGACACAGATACGCAGTATTTT
TRBJ2-2 16 few . TRBV27 CASSLIGFANTGELFF TGTGCCAGCAGTTTAATAGGGTTCGCGAACACCGGGGAGCTGTTTTTT
TRBJ1-1 16 . . TRBV5-1 CASSLGGMAMNTEAFF TGCGCCAGCAGCTTGGGCGGCATGGCAATGAACACTGAAGCTTTCTTT
TRBJ2-1 15 . . TRBV5-1 CASSLETAWGNEQFF TGCGCCAGCAGCTTGGAGACCGCCTGGGGCAATGAGCAGTTCTTC
TRBJ2-1 13 . . TRBV7-2 CASRDRSYNEQFF TGTGCCAGCAGGGATAGGTCCTACAATGAGCAGTTCTTC
TRBJ2-7 13 . . TRBV10-3 CATYRDLGLEQYF TGTGCCACCTACCGGGACTTAGGACTCGAGCAGTACTTC
TRBJ2-2 15 . TRBD2 TRBV11-3 CASSPGLSNTGELFF TGTGCCAGCAGCCCGGGACTATCGAACACCGGGGAGCTGTTTTTT
TRBJ1-5 15 . . TRBV2 CASSDPGGYGQPQHF TGTGCCAGCAGTGACCCCGGGGGGTACGGTCAGCCCCAGCATTTT
TRBJ2-7 15 . . TRBV9 CASSPNTKSSYEQYF TGTGCCAGCAGCCCCAACACGAAGAGCTCCTACGAGCAGTACTTC
TRBJ2-2 14 . . TRBV11-3 CASSSQTNTGELFF TGTGCCAGCAGCTCTCAGACGAACACCGGGGAGCTGTTTTTT
TRBJ2-2 15 . TRBD1 TRBV7-8 CASSFNTGGTGELFF TGTGCCAGCAGCTTTAATACAGGGGGCACCGGGGAGCTGTTTTTT
TRBJ1-1 12 . . TRBV5-6 CASSLGHTEAFF TGTGCCAGCAGCTTGGGTCACACTGAAGCTTTCTTT
TRBJ1-1 12 . . TRBV7-9 CASSLPTFEAFF TGTGCCAGCAGCCTACCCACTTTTGAAGCTTTCTTT